This T cell receptor (beta chain) was recorded in a study of CD8 T cells in ankylosing spondylitis. Findings and limits, study-wide: Blood of patients with ankylosing spondylitis appeared to be characterized by a TCR beta motif of eight highly homologous variants.

TCR beta libraries were made by quantitative 5'-RACE with molecular barcodes. TCRdb used MiXCR to reprocess the 5' RACE reads, holding one entry per CDR3 protein. The sample lists about 500,000 distinct CDR3 sequences, about 5.2% occurring once. This clonotype was detected many times. The antigen is unknown. The CDR3 covers 13 residues. CDR1 ENHRY and CDR2 SYGVKD come from the germline V gene. The V end was cut by 4 bases, the J end by 3 bases, with 9 bases between. The sequenced material came from blood, either unsorted or a sorted T cell fraction (not recorded which). The TCR was taken from a male donor with ankylosing spondylitis. The chain has TRBV10-3 and TRBJ1-1; unclear D gene. For the CDR3, the DNA is TGTGCCATCAGTGCCGGAGGAGACACTGAAGCTTTCTTT. Amino acids: CAISAGGDTEAFF.